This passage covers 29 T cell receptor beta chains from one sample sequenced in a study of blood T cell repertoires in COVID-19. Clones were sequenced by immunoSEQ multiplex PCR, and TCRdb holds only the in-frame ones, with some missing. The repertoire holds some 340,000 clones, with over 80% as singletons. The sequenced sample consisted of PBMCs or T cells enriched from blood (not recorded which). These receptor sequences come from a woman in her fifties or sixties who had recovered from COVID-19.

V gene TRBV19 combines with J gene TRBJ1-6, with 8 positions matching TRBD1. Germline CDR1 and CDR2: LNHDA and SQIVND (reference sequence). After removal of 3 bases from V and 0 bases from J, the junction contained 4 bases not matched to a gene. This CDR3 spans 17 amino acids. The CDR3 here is CASSIRGQSSYNSPLHF. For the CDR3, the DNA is TGTGCCAGTAGTATCAGGGGGCAGAGCTCCTATAATTCACCCCTCCACTTT.

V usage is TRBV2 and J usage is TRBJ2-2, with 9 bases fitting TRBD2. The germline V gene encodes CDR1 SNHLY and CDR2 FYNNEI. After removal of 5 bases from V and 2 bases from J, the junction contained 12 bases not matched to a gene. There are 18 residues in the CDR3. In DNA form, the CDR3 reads TGTGCCAGCAGTAAAAGCGGGCTAGCGGGACTTAACACCGGGGAGCTGTTTTTT. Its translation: CASSKSGLAGLNTGELFF. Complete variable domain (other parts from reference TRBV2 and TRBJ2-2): EPEVTQTPSHQVTQMGQEVILRCVPISNHLYFYWYRQILGQKVEFLVSFYNNEISEKSEIFDDQFSVERPDGSNFTLKIRSTKLEDSAMYFCASSKSGLAGLNTGELFFGEGSRLTVL.

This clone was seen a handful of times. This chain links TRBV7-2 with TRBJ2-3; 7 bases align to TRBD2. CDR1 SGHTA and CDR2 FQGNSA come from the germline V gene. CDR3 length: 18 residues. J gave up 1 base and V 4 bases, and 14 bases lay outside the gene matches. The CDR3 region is CASSSHGGKLAGTDTQYF. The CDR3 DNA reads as TGTGCCAGCAGCTCACACGGTGGGAAGCTAGCGGGCACAGATACGCAGTATTTT. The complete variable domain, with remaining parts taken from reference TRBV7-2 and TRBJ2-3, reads GAGVSQSPSNKVTEKGKDVELRCDPISGHTALYWYRQSLGQGLEFLIYFQGNSAPDKSGLPSDRFSAERTGGSVSTLTIQRTQQEDSAVYLCASSSHGGKLAGTDTQYFGPGTRLTVL.

As DNA, the CDR3 is TGCGCCAGCAGCCAAGCTGATGAACAAAGTTCCCTTCGTTATGGCTACACCTTC. It is translated as CASSQADEQSSLRYGYTF. The chain couples TRBV4-1 to TRBJ1-2; D gene ambiguous. The CDR3 runs to 18 residues. Per germline, CDR1 MGHRA and CDR2 YSYEKL. Trimming took off 1 base at V and 5 bases at J, with 23 bases between the two ends.

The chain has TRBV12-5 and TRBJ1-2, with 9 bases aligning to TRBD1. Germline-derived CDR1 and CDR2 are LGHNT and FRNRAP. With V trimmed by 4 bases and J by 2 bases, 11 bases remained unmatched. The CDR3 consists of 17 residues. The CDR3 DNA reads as TGTGCTAGTGGTTCCTCCTCAATGACAGGGGGGAACTATGGCTACACCTTC. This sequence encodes CASGSSSMTGGNYGYTF. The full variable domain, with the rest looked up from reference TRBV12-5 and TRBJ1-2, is DARVTQTPRHKVTEMGQEVTMRCQPILGHNTVFWYRQTMMQGLELLAYFRNRAPLDDSGMPKDRFSAEMPDATLATLKIQPSEPRDSAVYFCASGSSSMTGGNYGYTFGSGTRLTVV.

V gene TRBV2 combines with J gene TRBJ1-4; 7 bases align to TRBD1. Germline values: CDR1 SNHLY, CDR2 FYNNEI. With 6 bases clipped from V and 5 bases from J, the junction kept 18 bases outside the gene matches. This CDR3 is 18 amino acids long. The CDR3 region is CASRQGQFSLTLNEKLFF. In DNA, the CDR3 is TGTGCCAGCAGGCAGGGACAGTTCTCCCTAACTTTGAATGAAAAACTGTTTTTT.

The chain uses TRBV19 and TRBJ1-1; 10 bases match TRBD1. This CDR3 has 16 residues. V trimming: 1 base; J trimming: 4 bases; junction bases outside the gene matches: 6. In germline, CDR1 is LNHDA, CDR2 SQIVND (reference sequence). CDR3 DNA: TGTGCCAGTAGTATAGGAAGCGGGACAGGGGTCACTGAAGCTTTCTTT. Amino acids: CASSIGSGTGVTEAFF.

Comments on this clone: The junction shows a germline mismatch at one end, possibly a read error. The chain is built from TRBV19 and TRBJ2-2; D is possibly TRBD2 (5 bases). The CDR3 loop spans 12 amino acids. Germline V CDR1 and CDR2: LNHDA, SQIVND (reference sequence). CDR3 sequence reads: CASSPGPRGAVF. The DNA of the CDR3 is TGTGCCAGTAGTCCTGGGCCCCGGGGAGCTGTTTTT.

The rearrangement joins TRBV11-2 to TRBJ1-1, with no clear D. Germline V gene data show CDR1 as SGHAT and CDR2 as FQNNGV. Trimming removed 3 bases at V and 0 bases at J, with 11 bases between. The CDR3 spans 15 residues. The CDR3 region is CASSFNTPVNTEAFF. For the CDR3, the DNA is TGTGCCAGCAGCTTCAACACACCAGTGAACACTGAAGCTTTCTTT.

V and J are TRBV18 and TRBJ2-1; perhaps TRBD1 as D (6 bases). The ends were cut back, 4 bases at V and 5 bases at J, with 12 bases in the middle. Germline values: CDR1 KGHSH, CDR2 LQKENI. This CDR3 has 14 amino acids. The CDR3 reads CASSLGHLNNEQFF. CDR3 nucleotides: TGTGCCAGCTCACTGGGACACCTAAACAATGAGCAGTTCTTC.

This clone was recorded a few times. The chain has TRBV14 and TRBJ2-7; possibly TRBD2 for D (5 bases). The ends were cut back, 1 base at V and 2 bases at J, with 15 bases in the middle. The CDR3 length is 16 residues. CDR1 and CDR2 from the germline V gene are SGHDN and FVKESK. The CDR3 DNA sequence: TGTGCCAGCAGCCAAGTGGACTTCCCGTTTACCTACGAGCAGTACTTC. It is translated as CASSQVDFPFTYEQYF.

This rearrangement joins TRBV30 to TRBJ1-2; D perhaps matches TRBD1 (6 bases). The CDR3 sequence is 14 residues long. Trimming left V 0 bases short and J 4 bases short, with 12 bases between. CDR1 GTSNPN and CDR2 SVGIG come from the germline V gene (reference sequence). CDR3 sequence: CAWSVPGVAYGYTF. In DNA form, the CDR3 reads TGTGCCTGGAGTGTGCCAGGGGTGGCCTATGGCTACACCTTC.

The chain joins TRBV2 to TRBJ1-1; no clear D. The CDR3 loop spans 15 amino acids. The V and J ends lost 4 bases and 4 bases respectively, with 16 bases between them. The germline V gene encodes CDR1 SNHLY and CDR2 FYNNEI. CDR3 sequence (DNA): TGTGCCAGCAGTGGAGGTCGGTTTGCGGCCACTGAAGCTTTCTTT. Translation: CASSGGRFAATEAFF.

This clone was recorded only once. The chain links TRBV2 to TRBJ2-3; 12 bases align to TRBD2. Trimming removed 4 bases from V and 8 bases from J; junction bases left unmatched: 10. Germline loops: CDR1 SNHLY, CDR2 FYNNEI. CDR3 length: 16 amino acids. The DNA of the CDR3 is TGTGCCAGCAGTGCCCCCGCTAGCGGGAGGGCCGGTACGCAGTATTTT. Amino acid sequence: CASSAPASGRAGTQYF.

CDR3 sequence (DNA): TGCAGCGTTGAGGGGTGGGGCTCCACAGATACGCAGTATTTT. Translated: CSVEGWGSTDTQYF. This chain connects TRBV29-1 to TRBJ2-3; maybe TRBD1 (5 bases). Between the trimmed V and J ends, which lost 3 bases and 2 bases, there was a span of 12 bases. This CDR3 is built from 14 residues. Germline V gene data show CDR1 as SQVTM and CDR2 as ANQGSEA.

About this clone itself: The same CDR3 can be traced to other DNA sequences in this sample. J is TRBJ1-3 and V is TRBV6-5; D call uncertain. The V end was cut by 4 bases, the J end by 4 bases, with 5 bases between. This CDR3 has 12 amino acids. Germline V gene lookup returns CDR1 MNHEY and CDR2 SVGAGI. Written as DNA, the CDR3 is TGTGCCAGCAGTTCTCCCGGAAACACCATATATTTT. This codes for CASSSPGNTIYF.

CDR3 protein: CASSILAAGLSYNEQFF. The CDR3 DNA reads TGTGCCAGCAGCATACTAGCGGCGGGCCTCTCCTACAATGAGCAGTTCTTC. The V call is TRBV7-9, the J call TRBJ2-1, with 8 bases identical to TRBD2. From germline, CDR1 is SEHNR and CDR2 FQNEAQ (reference sequence). This CDR3 contains 17 residues. Unmatched junction bases numbered 9, after V lost 5 bases and J lost 0 bases.

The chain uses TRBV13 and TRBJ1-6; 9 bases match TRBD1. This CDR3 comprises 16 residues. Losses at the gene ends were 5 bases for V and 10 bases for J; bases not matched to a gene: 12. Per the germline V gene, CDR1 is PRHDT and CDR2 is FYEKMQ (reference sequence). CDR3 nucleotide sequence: TGTGCCAGCAGCATCTTCACAGGGGGCGAGGGGTCACCCCTCCACTTT. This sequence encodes CASSIFTGGEGSPLHF.

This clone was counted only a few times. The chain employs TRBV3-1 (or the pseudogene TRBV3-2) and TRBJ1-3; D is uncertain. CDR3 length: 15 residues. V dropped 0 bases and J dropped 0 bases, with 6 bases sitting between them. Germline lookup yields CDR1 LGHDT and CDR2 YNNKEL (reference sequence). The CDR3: CASSQEALSGNTIYF. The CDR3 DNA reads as TGTGCCAGCAGCCAAGAGGCCCTCTCTGGAAACACCATATATTTT.

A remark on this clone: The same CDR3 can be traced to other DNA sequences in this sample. The CDR3: CASSGGTGRTEAFF. CDR3 sequence (DNA): TGTGCCAGCAGTGGGGGGACAGGGAGGACTGAAGCTTTCTTT. This sequence joins TRBV2 and TRBJ1-1, with TRBD1 identical over 9 bases. CDR3 length: 14 amino acids. Germline V gene data show CDR1 as SNHLY and CDR2 as FYNNEI. V lost 4 bases to trimming and J lost 5 bases; unmatched junction nucleotides: 5.

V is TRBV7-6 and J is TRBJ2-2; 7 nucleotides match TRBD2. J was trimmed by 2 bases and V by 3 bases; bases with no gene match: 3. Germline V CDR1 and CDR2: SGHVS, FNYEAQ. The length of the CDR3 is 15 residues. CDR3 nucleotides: TGTGCCAGCAGCTTCGGGGGGAGCAACACCGGGGAGCTGTTTTTT. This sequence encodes CASSFGGSNTGELFF.

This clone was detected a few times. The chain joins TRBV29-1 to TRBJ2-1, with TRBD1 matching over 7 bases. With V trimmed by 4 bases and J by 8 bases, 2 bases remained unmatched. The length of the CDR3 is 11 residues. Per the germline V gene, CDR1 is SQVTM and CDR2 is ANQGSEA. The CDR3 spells CSVVTGDEQFF. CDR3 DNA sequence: TGCAGCGTTGTTACAGGGGATGAGCAGTTCTTC.

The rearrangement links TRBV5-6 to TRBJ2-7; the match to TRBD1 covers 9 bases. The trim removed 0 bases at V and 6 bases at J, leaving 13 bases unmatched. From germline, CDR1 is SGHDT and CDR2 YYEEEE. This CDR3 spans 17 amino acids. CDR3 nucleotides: TGTGCCAGCAGCTTGGGGGCATCCGGGACAGGGATGGTCGAGCAGTACTTC. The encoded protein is CASSLGASGTGMVEQYF.

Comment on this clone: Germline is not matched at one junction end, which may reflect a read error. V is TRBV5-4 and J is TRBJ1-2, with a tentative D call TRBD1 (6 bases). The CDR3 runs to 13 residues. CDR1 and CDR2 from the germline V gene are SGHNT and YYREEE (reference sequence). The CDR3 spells CASSLVPGDGYTF. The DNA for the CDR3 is TGTGCCAGCAGCTTGGTACCAGGGGATGGGTACACCTTC.

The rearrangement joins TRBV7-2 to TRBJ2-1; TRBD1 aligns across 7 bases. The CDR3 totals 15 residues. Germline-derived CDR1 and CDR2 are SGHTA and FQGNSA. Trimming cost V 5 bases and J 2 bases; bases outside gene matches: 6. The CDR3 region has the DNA TGTGCCAGCAGCATGGGACAGCAAACCTACAATGAGCAGTTCTTC. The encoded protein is CASSMGQQTYNEQFF.

CDR3 region: CASSQVGQRFDSPLHF. DNA for the CDR3: TGTGCCAGCAGCCAAGTTGGACAGAGATTTGATTCACCCCTCCACTTT. The V and J genes are TRBV3-1 (or the pseudogene TRBV3-2) and TRBJ1-6; possible D gene TRBD1, 6 bases. The CDR3 spans 16 residues. Trimming removed 1 base from V and 8 bases from J, with 15 bases in between. Germline CDR1 LGHDT, CDR2 YNNKEL (reference sequence).

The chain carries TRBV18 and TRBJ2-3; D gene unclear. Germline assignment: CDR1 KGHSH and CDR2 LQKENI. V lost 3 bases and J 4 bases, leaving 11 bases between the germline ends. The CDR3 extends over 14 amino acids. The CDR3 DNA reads TGTGCCAGCTCACCGCTCTCTACCCCAGATACGCAGTATTTT. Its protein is CASSPLSTPDTQYF.

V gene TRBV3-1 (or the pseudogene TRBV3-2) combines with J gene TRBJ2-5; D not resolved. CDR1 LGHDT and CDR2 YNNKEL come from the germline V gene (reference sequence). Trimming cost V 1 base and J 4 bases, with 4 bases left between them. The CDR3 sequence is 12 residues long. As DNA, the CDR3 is TGTGCCAGCAGCCAAGTCCTAGAGACCCAGTACTTC. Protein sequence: CASSQVLETQYF.

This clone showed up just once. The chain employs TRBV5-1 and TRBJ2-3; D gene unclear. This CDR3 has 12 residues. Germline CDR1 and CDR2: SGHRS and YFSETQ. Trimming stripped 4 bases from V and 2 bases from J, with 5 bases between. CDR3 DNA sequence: TGCGCCAGCAGCCGTAACACAGATACGCAGTATTTT. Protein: CASSRNTDTQYF.